A selection of T cell receptor beta chains follows, all from one sample in a study of control samples from healthy donors and cancer patients. Measured with immunoSEQ multiplex PCR; TCRdb has only the in-frame clones, and not every one. There are tens of thousands of clones in the sample; less than 95% occur only once, and approximately 23% lies in the top ten. The source material was PBMCs. Receptors were obtained from a woman between 35 and 50 years old with head and neck cancer. The CDR3 runs from the conserved cysteine through the conserved F or W. A D gene is named only where the DNA matches it firmly. Part of the rows lack a size; the others show once, few, many or a class for expanded clones.

TRBD1	TRBJ1-1	-	TRBV7-2	CASSRSGGYTEAFF	TGTGCCAGCAGCAGATCAGGGGGCTACACTGAAGCTTTCTTT
-	TRBJ1-4	-	TRBV5-1	CASCPGHGREKLFF	TGCGCCAGCTGCCCGGGACACGGGAGGGAAAAACTGTTTTTT
-	TRBJ2-1	-	TRBV15	CATSSGSGYNEQFF	TGTGCCACCAGTTCGGGTTCCGGGTACAATGAGCAGTTCTTC
-	TRBJ2-7	-	TRBV4-2	CASSQGHFSYEQYF	TGTGCCAGCAGCCAAGGCCACTTCTCCTACGAGCAGTACTTC
-	TRBJ1-2	-	TRBV27	CASGRTVNYGYTF	TGTGCCAGCGGCCGGACAGTTAACTATGGCTACACCTTC
TRBD2	TRBJ2-6	-	TRBV19	CASNTGLATGANVLTF	TGTGCCAGTAACACCGGACTAGCGACTGGGGCCAACGTCCTGACTTTC
-	TRBJ1-1	-	TRBV27	CASSLYRNTEAFF	TGTGCCAGCAGTTTATACAGGAACACTGAAGCTTTCTTT
TRBD2	TRBJ2-7	-	TRBV5-1	CASSTGTSGIEQYF	TGCGCCAGCAGCACCGGGACTAGCGGGATTGAGCAGTACTTC
-	TRBJ1-1	few	TRBV19	CASSRDGVMGAFF	TGTGCCAGTAGCCGTGACGGGGTGATGGGAGCTTTCTTT
-	TRBJ2-1	-	TRBV24-1	CATSDPFDEQFF	TGTGCCACCAGTGATCCCTTCGATGAGCAGTTCTTC
-	TRBJ2-3	-	TRBV28	CASSLYGESTDTQYF	TGTGCCAGCAGTTTATACGGGGAGAGCACAGATACGCAGTATTTT
TRBD1	TRBJ1-1	-	TRBV7-8	CASSQQGMNTEAFF	TGTGCCAGCAGCCAACAGGGGATGAACACTGAAGCTTTCTTT
TRBD2	TRBJ2-1	-	TRBV6-5	CASTTRGGDYNEQFF	TGTGCCAGCACCACAAGGGGAGGGGACTACAATGAGCAGTTCTTC
TRBD1	TRBJ1-3	once	TRBV3-1/TRBV3-2	CASSPDRASGNTIYF	TGTGCCAGCAGCCCGGACAGGGCCTCTGGAAACACCATATATTTT
-	TRBJ2-3	-	TRBV27	CASSATGRRPDTQYF	TGTGCCAGCAGTGCTACGGGACGTCGGCCAGATACGCAGTATTTT
TRBD1	TRBJ2-1	-	TRBV11-3	CASSPRTGLNEQFF	TGTGCCAGCAGCCCCCGGACAGGGTTGAATGAGCAGTTCTTC
-	TRBJ2-1	-	TRBV16	CASSQTTSPPYNEQFF	TGTGCCAGCAGCCAAACGACTAGTCCCCCCTACAATGAGCAGTTCTTC
-	TRBJ2-1	-	TRBV7-8	CASSLSLAHGNEQFF	TGTGCCAGCAGCTTAAGCCTAGCCCATGGGAATGAGCAGTTCTTC
-	TRBJ1-5	-	TRBV7-6	CASSLGYRSNQPQHF	TGTGCCAGCAGCTTAGGGTACCGAAGCAATCAGCCCCAGCATTTT
-	TRBJ2-7	-	TRBV10-3	CAISGTDAYEQYF	TGTGCCATCAGTGGGACGGACGCCTACGAGCAGTACTTC
TRBD1	TRBJ2-7	-	TRBV27	CASSQDRVPYEQYF	TGTGCCAGCAGTCAGGACAGGGTTCCCTACGAGCAGTACTTC
-	TRBJ1-4	-	TRBV2	CASSEESRGKLFF	TGTGCCAGCAGTGAAGAGTCACGGGGCAAACTGTTTTTT
-	TRBJ1-5	-	TRBV5-1	CASSLGLGEVSQPQHF	TGCGCCAGCAGCTTGGGGTTGGGTGAGGTGAGTCAGCCCCAGCATTTT
-	TRBJ1-1	once	TRBV12-3/TRBV12-4	CASSERTNTEAFF	TGTGCCAGTTCCGAGAGGACCAACACTGAAGCTTTCTTT
-	TRBJ2-1	-	TRBV27	CASRSFLDNEQFF	TGTGCCAGCAGGTCCTTCCTAGACAATGAGCAGTTCTTC
-	TRBJ2-1	-	TRBV5-8	CASSLEGRENNEQFF	TGTGCCAGCAGCTTGGAGGGACGGGAGAACAATGAGCAGTTCTTC
-	TRBJ1-2	-	TRBV29-1	CSVEAGTNYGYTF	TGCAGCGTTGAGGCAGGGACCAACTATGGCTACACCTTC
-	TRBJ1-3	-	TRBV5-1	CASSLLGNSGNTIYF	TGCGCCAGCAGCTTATTGGGGAACTCTGGAAACACCATATATTTT
-	TRBJ1-4	once	TRBV2	CASNRQEPEKLFF	TGTGCCAGCAATCGGCAGGAACCTGAAAAACTGTTTTTT
TRBD2	TRBJ2-5	-	TRBV9	CASGTTEETQYF	TGTGCCAGCGGGACTACCGAGGAGACCCAGTACTTC
TRBD1	TRBJ1-1	once	TRBV5-1	CASSLRTGRNTEAFF	TGCGCCAGCAGCTTACGGACAGGGAGGAACACTGAAGCTTTCTTT
-	TRBJ1-6	-	TRBV5-4	CASSEQGVGSPLHF	TGTGCCAGCAGTGAACAGGGAGTTGGGTCACCCCTCCACTTT
-	TRBJ2-7	-	TRBV6-5	CASGRGAYEQYF	TGTGCCAGTGGACGGGGAGCCTACGAGCAGTACTTC
-	TRBJ1-2	-	TRBV5-6	CASSPPGTGLIYTF	TGTGCCAGCAGCCCCCCCGGGACGGGGCTCATCTACACCTTC
TRBD2	TRBJ2-1	-	TRBV30	CAWSPQRGGLNEQFF	TGTGCCTGGAGTCCACAGCGGGGGGGCCTCAATGAGCAGTTCTTC
-	TRBJ1-5	once	TRBV1	CTSSHPRCKVQPQHF	TGCACCAGCAGCCACCCAAGATGTAAGGTCCAGCCCCAGCATTTT
-	TRBJ1-2	-	TRBV5-5	CASSPGTYQGTRGYTF	TGTGCCAGCAGCCCTGGGACCTATCAGGGGACACGCGGCTACACCTTC
TRBD1	TRBJ1-1	-	TRBV18	CASSPLGHRGAMNTEAFF	TGTGCCAGCTCACCACTTGGGCACAGGGGGGCAATGAACACTGAAGCTTTCTTT
-	TRBJ1-6	few	TRBV4-1	CASGLNPLHF	TGCGCCAGCGGCCTGAACCCCCTCCACTTT
TRBD2	TRBJ2-1	-	TRBV7-3	CASSLNGLAAYNEQFF	TGTGCCAGCAGCTTAAACGGACTAGCGGCCTACAATGAGCAGTTCTTC
-	TRBJ2-7	-	TRBV5-1	CASSFLTGSYEQYF	TGCGCCAGCAGCTTCTTGACAGGCTCCTACGAGCAGTACTTC
TRBD1	TRBJ1-1	-	TRBV19	CASSPRTGASMNTEAFF	TGTGCCAGTAGTCCGAGGACAGGGGCCTCCATGAACACTGAAGCTTTCTTT
-	TRBJ2-6	-	TRBV7-2	CASSLDSSGANVLTF	TGTGCCAGCAGCTTAGATAGCTCTGGGGCCAACGTCCTGACTTTC
-	TRBJ2-5	-	TRBV5-4	CASSRAGQQETQYF	TGTGCCAGCAGCCGAGCGGGCCAACAAGAGACCCAGTACTTC
-	TRBJ1-6	-	TRBV5-1	CASRRDGNSPLHF	TGCGCCAGCAGGAGGGACGGGAATTCACCCCTCCACTTT
TRBD1	TRBJ2-3	-	TRBV19	CASSPPPGTGFHTQYF	TGTGCCAGTAGTCCCCCCCCTGGGACAGGGTTTCATACGCAGTATTTT
-	TRBJ1-3	-	TRBV6-5	CASSNGLGTGNTIYF	TGTGCCAGCAGCAACGGGTTGGGTACTGGAAACACCATATATTTT
-	TRBJ1-4	-	TRBV5-1	CASAQEHVGEANEKLFF	TGCGCCAGCGCCCAGGAACACGTAGGGGAGGCTAATGAAAAACTGTTTTTT
-	TRBJ1-2	few	TRBV19	CATSREGNYGYTF	TGTGCCACCTCAAGGGAGGGAAACTATGGCTACACCTTC
-	TRBJ1-3	once	TRBV19	CASREGSVSGNTIYF	TGTGCCAGTAGGGAGGGCTCCGTCTCTGGAAACACCATATATTTT
TRBD1	TRBJ2-2	once	TRBV14	CASSQDQGVRAGELFF	TGTGCCAGCAGCCAAGATCAGGGGGTACGGGCCGGGGAGCTGTTTTTT
-	TRBJ1-2	-	TRBV5-1	CASSPGQGMIDYGYTF	TGCGCCAGCAGCCCCGGGCAGGGAATGATTGACTATGGCTACACCTTC
TRBD2	TRBJ2-1	-	TRBV19	CASWGGEQFF	TGTGCCAGTTGGGGGGGTGAGCAGTTCTTC
-	TRBJ2-6	-	TRBV7-9	CASSELAGTGANVLTF	TGTGCCAGCAGCGAACTGGCGGGGACTGGGGCCAACGTCCTGACTTTC
TRBD1	TRBJ2-7	-	TRBV7-6	CASTPSGQGPYEQYF	TGTGCCAGCACGCCATCCGGACAGGGGCCCTACGAGCAGTACTTC